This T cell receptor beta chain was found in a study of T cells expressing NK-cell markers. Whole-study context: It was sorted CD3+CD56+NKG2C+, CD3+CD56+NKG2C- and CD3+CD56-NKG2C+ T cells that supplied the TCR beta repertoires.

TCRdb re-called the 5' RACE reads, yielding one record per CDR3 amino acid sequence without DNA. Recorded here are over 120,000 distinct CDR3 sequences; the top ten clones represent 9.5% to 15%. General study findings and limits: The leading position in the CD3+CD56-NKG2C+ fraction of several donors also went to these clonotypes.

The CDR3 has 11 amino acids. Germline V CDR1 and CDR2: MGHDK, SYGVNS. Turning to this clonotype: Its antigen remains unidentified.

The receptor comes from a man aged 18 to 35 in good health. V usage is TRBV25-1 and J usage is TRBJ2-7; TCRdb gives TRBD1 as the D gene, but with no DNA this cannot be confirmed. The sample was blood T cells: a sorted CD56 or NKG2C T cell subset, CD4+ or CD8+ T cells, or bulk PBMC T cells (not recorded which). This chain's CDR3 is CASSIGVEQYF.